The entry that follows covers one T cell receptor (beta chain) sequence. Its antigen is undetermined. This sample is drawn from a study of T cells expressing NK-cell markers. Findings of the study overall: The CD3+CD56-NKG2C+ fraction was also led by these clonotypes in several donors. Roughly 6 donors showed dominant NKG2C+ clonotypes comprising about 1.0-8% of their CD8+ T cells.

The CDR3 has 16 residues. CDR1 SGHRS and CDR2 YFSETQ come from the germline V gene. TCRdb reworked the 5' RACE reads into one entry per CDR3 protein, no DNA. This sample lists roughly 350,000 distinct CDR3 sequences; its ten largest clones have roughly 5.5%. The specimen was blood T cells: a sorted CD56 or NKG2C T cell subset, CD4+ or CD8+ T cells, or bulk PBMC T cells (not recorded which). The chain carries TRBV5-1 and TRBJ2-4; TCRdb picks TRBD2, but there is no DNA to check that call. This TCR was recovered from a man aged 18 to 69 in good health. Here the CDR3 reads CASSLLANTAKNIQYF. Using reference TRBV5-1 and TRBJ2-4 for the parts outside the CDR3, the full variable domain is KAGVTQTPRYLIKTRGQQVTLSCSPISGHRSVSWYQQTPGQGLQFLFEYFSETQRNKGNFPGRFSGRQFSNSRSEMNVSTLELGDSALYLCASSLLANTAKNIQYFGAGTRLSVL.